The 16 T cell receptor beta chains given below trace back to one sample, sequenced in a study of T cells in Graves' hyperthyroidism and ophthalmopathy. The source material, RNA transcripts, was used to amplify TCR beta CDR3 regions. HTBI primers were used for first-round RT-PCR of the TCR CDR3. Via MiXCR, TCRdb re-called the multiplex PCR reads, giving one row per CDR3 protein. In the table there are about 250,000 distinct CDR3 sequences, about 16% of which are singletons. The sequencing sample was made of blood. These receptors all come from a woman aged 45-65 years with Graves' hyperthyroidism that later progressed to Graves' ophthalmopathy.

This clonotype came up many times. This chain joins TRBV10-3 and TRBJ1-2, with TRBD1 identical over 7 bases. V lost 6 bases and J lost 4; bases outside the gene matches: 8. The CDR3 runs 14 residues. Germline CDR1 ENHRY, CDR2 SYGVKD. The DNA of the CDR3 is TGTGCCATCAGAACCGGGACAGAAGTCTATGGCTACACCTTC. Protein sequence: CAIRTGTEVYGYTF.

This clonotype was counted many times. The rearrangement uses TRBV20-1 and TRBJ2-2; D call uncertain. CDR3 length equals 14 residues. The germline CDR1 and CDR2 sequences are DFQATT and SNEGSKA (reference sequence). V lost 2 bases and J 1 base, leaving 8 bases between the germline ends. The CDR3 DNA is TGCAGTGCTAGAAAATCGGGGAACACCGGGGAGCTGTTTTTT. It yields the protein CSARKSGNTGELFF.

The CDR3 DNA is TGTGCCAGCACCACCCTCGGGGGGTTGAACCAGTATTTT. Translation: CASTTLGGLNQYF. The chain couples TRBV12-3 or TRBV12-4 to TRBJ2-3; 7 bases align to TRBD2. V was clipped by 7 bases and J by 12 bases; unmatched bases: 13. The CDR3 totals 13 residues.

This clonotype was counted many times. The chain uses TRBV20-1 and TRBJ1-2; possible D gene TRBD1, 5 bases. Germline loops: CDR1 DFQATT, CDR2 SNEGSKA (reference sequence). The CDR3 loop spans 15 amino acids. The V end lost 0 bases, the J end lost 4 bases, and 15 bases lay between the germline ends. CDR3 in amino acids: CSARDRGSLTYGYTF. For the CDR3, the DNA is TGCAGTGCTAGAGATCGGGGCTCCTTAACCTATGGCTACACCTTC.

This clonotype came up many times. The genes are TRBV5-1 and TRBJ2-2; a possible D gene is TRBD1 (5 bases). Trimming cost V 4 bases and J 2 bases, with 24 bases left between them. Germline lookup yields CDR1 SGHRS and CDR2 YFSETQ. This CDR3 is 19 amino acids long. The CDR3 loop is CASSPLQGTRHGNTGELFF. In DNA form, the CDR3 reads TGCGCCAGCAGCCCCCTTCAGGGAACCCGCCATGGCAACACCGGGGAGCTGTTTTTT.

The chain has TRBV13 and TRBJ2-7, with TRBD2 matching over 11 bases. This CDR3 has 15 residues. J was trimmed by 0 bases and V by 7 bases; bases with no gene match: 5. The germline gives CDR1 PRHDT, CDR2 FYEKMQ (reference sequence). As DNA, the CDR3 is TGTGCCAGCACCGAGGGACTAGCGGACTCCTACGAGCAGTACTTC. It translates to CASTEGLADSYEQYF.

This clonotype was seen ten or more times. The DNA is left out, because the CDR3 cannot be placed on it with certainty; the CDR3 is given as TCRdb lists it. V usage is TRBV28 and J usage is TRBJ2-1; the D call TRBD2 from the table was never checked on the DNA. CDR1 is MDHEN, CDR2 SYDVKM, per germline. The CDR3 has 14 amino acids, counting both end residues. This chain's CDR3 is CASSSSTSYNEQFF.

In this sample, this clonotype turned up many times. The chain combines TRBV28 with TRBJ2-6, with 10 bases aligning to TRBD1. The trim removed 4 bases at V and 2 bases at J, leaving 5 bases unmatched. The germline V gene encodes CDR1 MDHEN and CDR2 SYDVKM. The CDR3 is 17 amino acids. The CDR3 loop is CASSSGQGGTGANVLTF. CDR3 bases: TGTGCCAGCAGTTCTGGACAGGGGGGCACTGGGGCCAACGTCCTGACTTTC.

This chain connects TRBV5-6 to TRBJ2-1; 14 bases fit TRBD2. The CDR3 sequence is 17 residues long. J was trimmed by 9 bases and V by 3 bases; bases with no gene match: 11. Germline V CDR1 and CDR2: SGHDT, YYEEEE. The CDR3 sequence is CASSWKLGTSGRTEQFF. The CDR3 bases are TGTGCCAGCAGCTGGAAACTAGGGACTAGCGGGAGAACTGAGCAGTTCTTC. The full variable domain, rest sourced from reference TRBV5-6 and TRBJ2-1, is DAGVTQSPTHLIKTRGQQVTLRCSPKSGHDTVSWYQQALGQGPQFIFQYYEEEERQRGNFPDRFSGHQFPNYSSELNVNALLLGDSALYLCASSWKLGTSGRTEQFFGPGTRLTVL.

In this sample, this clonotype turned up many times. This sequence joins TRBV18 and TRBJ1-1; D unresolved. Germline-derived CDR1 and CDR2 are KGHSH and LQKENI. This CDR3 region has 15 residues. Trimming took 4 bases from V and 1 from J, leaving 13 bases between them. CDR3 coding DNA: TGTGCCAGCTCACTAAGCGTTCTAACGAACACTGAAGCTTTCTTT. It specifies CASSLSVLTNTEAFF.

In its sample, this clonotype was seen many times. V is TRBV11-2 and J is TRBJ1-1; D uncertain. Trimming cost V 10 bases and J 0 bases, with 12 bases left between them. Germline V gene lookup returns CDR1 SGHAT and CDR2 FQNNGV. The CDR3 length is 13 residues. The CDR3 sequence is CATAGSLNTEAFF. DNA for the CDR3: TGTGCCACAGCCGGCTCCTTGAACACTGAAGCTTTCTTT. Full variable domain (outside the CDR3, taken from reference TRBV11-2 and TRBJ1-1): EAGVAQSPRYKIIEKRQSVAFWCNPISGHATLYWYQQILGQGPKLLIQFQNNGVVDDSQLPKDRFSAERLKGVDSTLKIQPAKLEDSAVYLCATAGSLNTEAFFGQGTRLTVV.

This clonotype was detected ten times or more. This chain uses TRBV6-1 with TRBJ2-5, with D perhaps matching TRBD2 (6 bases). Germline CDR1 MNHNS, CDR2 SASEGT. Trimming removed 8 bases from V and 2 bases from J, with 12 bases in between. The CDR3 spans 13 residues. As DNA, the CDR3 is TGTGCCAGCCAGGCGGGATTACAAGAGACCCAGTACTTC. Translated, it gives CASQAGLQETQYF.

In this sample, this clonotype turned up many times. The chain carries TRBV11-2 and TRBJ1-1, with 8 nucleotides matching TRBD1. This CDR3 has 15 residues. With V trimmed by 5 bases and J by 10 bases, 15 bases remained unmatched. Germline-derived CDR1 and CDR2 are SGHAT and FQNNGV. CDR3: CASSITGGLPELAFF. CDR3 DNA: TGTGCCAGCAGCATAACAGGGGGACTACCAGAATTAGCTTTCTTT.

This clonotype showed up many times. DNA for the CDR3: TGTGCCTGGTGCCCCGGGACTAGAGGCGAGCAGTACTTC. Protein sequence: CAWCPGTRGEQYF. V usage is TRBV30 and J usage is TRBJ2-7; 8 positions agree with TRBD2. The CDR3 has 13 amino acids. Germline CDR1 GTSNPN, CDR2 SVGIG (reference sequence). Unmatched junction bases numbered 9, after V lost 5 bases and J lost 6 bases.

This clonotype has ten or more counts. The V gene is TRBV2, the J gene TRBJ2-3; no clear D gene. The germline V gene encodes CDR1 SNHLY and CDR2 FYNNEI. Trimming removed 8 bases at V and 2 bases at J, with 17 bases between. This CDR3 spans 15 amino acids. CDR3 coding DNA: TGTGCCAGCGGGCGCTGGGCCAGGCACACAGATACGCAGTATTTT. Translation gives CASGRWARHTDTQYF.

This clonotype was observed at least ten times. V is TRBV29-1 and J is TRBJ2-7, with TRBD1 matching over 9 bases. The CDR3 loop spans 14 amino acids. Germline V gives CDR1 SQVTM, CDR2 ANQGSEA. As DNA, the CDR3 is TGCACCCTAATCCGGGACAGGGAAATCTACGAGCAGTACTTC. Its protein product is CTLIRDREIYEQYF.